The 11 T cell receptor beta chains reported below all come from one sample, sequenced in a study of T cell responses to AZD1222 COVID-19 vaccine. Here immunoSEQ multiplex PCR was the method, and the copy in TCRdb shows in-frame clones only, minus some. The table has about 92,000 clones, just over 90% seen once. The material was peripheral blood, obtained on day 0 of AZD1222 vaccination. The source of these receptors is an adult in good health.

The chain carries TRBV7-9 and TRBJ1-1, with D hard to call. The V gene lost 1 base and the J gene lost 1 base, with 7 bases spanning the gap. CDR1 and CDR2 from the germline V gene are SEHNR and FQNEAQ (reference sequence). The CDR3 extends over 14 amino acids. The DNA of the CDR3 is TGTGCCAGCAGCTTAGTAGAGGGGAACACTGAAGCTTTCTTT. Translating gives CASSLVEGNTEAFF.

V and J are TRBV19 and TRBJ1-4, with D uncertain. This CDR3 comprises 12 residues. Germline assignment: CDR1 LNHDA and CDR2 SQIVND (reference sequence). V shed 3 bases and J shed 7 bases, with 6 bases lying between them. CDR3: CASSITVEKLFF. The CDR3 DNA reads TGTGCCAGTAGTATTACGGTTGAAAAACTGTTTTTT.

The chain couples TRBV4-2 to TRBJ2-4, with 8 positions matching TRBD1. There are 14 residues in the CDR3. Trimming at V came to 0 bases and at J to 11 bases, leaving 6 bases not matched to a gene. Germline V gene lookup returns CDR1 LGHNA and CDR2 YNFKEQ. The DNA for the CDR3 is TGTGCCAGCAGCCAAGAAGGGACAGGCGGGGTTCAGTACTTC. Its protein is CASSQEGTGGVQYF.

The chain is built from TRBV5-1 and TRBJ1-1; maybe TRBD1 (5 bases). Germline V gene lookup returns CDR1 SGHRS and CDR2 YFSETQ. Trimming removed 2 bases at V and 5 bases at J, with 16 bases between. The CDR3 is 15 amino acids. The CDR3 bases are TGCGCCAGCAGCTTTCAGTATTCAGGGCGGACTGAAGCTTTCTTT. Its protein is CASSFQYSGRTEAFF.

The CDR3 sequence is CASSSGTDSYNEQFF. CDR3 nucleotides: TGTGCCAGCAGCTCCGGGACAGACTCCTACAATGAGCAGTTCTTC. The chain has TRBV5-6 and TRBJ2-1; 7 nucleotides line up with TRBD1. The CDR3 loop spans 15 amino acids. From germline, CDR1 is SGHDT and CDR2 YYEEEE. With V trimmed by 3 bases and J by 0 bases, 3 bases remained unmatched.

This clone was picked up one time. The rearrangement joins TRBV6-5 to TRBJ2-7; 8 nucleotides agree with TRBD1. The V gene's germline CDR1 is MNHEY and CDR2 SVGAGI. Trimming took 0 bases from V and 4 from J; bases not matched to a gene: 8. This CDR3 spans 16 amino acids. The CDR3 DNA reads TGTGCCAGCAGTTACTCGGCAGGGGGCGCTTCGTACGAGCAGTACTTC. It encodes CASSYSAGGASYEQYF.

For the CDR3, the DNA is TGTGCCACCAGTGACAGCCCCGGGAGCAAGCAGTTCTTC. Residues: CATSDSPGSKQFF. This chain connects TRBV24-1 to TRBJ2-1, with D possibly being TRBD2 (6 bases). CDR1 is KGHDR and CDR2 is SFDVKD in the germline V gene. This CDR3 is 13 amino acids long. The germline V and J ends were trimmed by 4 bases and 11 bases, with 14 bases remaining between them.

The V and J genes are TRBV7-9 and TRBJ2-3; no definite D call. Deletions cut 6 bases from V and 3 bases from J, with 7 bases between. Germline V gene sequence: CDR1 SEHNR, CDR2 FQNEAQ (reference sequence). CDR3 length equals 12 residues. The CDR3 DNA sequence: TGTGCCAGCAGTAGGGAAACAGATACGCAGTATTTT. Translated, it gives CASSRETDTQYF.

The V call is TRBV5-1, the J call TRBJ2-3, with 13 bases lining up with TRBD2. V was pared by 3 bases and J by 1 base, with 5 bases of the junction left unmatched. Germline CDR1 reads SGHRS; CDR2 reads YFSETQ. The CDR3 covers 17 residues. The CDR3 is CASSSWTSGGRTDTQYF. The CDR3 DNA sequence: TGCGCCAGCAGCTCCTGGACTAGCGGGGGCCGCACAGATACGCAGTATTTT.

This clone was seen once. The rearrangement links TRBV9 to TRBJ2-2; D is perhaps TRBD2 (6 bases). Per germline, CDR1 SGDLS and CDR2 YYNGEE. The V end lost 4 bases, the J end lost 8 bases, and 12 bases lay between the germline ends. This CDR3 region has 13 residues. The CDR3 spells CASSLPGRGELFF. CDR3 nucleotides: TGTGCCAGCAGCTTACCGGGGAGGGGGGAGCTGTTTTTT.

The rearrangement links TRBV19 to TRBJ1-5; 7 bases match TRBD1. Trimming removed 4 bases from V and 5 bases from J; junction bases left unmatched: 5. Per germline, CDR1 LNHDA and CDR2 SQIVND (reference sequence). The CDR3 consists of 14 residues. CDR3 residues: CASSKAGGYQPQHF. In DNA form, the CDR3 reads TGTGCCAGTAGTAAAGCAGGGGGTTATCAGCCCCAGCATTTT. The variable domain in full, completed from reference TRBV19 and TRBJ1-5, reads DGGITQSPKYLFRKEGQNVTLSCEQNLNHDAMYWYRQDPGQGLRLIYYSQIVNDFQKGDIAEGYSVSREKKESFPLTVTSAQKNPTAFYLCASSKAGGYQPQHFGDGTRLSIL.